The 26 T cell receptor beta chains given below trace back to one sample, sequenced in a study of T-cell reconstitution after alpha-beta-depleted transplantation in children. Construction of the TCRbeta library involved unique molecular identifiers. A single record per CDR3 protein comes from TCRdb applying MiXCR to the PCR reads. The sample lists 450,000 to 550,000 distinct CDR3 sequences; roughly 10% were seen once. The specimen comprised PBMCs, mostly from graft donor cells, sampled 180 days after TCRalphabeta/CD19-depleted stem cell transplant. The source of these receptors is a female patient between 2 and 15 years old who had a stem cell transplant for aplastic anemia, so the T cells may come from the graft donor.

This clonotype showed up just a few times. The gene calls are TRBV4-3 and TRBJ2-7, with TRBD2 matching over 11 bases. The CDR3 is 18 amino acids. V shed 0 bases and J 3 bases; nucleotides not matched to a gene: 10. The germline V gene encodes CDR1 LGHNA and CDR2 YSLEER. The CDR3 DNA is TGCGCCAGCAGCCAAGAATCGGTACTAGCGGGAGTTAACTACGAGCAGTACTTC. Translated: CASSQESVLAGVNYEQYF.

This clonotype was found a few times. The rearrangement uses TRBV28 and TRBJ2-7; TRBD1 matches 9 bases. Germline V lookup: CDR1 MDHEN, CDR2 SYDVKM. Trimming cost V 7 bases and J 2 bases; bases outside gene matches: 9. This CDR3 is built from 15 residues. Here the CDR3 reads CASTRPDRGTYEQYF. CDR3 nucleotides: TGTGCCAGCACCCGCCCGGACAGGGGAACCTACGAGCAGTACTTC.

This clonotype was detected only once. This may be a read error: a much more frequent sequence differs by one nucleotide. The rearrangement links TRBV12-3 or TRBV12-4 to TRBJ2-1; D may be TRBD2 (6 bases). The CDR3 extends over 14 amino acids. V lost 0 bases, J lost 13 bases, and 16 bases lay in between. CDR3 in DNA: TGTGCCAGCAGTTTAGCGCACGGCCCGGGAGACCAGTTCTTC. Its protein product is CASSLAHGPGDQFF.

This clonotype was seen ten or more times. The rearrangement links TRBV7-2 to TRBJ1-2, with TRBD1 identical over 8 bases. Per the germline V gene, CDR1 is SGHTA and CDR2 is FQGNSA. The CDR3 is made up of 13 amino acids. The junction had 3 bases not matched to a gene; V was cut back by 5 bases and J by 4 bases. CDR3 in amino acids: CASSQDRGYGYTF. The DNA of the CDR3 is TGTGCCAGCAGCCAAGACAGGGGCTATGGCTACACCTTC.

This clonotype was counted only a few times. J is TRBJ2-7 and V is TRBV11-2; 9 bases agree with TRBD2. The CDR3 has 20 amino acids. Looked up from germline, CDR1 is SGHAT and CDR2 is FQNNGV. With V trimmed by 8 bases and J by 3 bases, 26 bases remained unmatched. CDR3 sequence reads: CASHSFCWWISGSKVYEQYV. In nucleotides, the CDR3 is TGTGCCAGCCACAGCTTTTGTTGGTGGATTAGCGGGAGTAAGGTCTACGAGCAGTACGTC.

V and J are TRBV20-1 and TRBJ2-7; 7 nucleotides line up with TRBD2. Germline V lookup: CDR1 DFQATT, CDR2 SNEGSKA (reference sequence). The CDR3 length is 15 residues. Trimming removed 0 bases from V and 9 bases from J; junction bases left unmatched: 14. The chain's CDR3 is CSARDRSGTPSGQYF. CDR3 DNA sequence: TGCAGTGCTAGAGATCGGAGCGGGACCCCATCTGGGCAGTACTTC.

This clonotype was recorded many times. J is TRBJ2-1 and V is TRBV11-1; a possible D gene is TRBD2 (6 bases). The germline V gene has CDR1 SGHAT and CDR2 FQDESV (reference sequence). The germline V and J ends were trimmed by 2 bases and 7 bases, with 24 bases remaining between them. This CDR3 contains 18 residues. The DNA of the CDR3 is TGTGCCAGCAGCTTAAGGCACTGGGAGGCATTAATCCTAAATGAGCAGTTCTTC. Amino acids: CASSLRHWEALILNEQFF.

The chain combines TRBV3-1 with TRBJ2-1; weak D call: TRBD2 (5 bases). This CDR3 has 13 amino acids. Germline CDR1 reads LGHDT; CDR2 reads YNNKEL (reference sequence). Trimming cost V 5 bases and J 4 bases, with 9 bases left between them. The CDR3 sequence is CASSNREYNEQFF. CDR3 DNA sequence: TGTGCCAGCAGCAACCGGGAATACAATGAGCAGTTCTTC.

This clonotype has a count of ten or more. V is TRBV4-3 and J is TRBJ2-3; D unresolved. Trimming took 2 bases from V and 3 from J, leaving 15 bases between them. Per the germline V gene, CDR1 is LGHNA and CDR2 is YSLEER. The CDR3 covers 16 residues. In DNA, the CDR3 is TGCGCCAGCAGCCAACATTATAGGAGTATGACAGATACGCAGTATTTT. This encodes CASSQHYRSMTDTQYF.

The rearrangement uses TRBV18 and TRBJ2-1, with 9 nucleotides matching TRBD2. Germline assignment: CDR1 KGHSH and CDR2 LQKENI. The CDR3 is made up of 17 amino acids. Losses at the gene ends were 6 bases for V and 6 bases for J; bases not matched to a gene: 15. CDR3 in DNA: TGTGCCAGCTCCCGACAGCCACTAGCGGGCCTTTCCAATGAGCAGTTCTTC. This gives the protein CASSRQPLAGLSNEQFF.

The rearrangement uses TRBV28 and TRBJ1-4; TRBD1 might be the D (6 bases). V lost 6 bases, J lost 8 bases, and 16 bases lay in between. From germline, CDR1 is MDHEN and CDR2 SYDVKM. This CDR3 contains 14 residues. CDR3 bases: TGTGCCAGCAGCTCGACAGGTATAAGGGAAAAACTGTTTTTT. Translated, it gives CASSSTGIREKLFF.

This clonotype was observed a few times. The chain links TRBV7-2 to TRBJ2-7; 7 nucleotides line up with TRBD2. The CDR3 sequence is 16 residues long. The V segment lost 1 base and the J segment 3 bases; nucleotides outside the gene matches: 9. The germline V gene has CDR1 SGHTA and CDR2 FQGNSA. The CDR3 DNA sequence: TGTGCCAGCAGCTTAGTTACGGCGGGAGAACACTACGAGCAGTACGTC. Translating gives CASSLVTAGEHYEQYV.

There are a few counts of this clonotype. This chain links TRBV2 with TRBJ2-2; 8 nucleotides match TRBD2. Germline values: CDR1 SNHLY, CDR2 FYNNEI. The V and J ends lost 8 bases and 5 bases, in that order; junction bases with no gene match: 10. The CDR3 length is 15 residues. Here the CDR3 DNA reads TGTGCCAGCCTTCCCAGCGGGAGAGGAACCGGGGAGCTGTTTTTT. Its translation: CASLPSGRGTGELFF.

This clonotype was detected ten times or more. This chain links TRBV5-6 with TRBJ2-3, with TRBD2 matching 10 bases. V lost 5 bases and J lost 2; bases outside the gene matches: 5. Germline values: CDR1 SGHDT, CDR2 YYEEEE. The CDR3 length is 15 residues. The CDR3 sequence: CASSPGLAFTDTQYF. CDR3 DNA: TGTGCCAGCAGTCCGGGACTAGCGTTCACAGATACGCAGTATTTT.

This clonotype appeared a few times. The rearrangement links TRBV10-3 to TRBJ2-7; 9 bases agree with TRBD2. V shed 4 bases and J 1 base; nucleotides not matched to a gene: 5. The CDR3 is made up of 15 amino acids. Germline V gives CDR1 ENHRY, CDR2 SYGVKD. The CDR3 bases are TGTGCCATCAGTGGACGGCTAGCGGGGTCCTACGAGCAGTACTTC. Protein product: CAISGRLAGSYEQYF.

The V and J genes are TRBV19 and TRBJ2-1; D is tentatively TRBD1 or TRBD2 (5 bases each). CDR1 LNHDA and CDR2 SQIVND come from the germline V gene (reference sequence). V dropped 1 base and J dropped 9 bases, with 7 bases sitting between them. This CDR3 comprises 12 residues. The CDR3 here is CASSIGGAEQFF. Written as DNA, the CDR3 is TGTGCCAGTAGTATAGGAGGGGCTGAGCAGTTCTTC.

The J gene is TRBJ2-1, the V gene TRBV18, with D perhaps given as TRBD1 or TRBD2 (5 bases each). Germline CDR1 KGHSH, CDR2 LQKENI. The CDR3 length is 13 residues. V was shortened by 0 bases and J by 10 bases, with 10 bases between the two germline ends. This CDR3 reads CASSPPGEGEQFF. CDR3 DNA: TGTGCCAGCTCACCACCGGGGGAAGGGGAGCAGTTCTTC.

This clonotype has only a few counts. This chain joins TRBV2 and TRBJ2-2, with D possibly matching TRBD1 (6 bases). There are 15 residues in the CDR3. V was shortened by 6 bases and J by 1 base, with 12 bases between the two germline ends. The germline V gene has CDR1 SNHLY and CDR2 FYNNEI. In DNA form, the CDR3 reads TGTGCCAGCAGACTACCGGGACAGAACACCGGGGAGCTGTTTTTT. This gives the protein CASRLPGQNTGELFF.

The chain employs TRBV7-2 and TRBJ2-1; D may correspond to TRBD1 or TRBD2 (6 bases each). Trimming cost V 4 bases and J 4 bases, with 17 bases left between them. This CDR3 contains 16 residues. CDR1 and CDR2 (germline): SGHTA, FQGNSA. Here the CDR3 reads CASSYPNGGYYNEQFF. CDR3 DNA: TGTGCCAGCAGCTACCCTAACGGGGGCTATTACAATGAGCAGTTCTTC.

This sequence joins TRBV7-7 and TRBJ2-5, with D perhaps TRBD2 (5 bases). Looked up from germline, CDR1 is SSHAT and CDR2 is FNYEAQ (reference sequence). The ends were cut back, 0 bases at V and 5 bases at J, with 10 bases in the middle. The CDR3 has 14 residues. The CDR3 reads CASSLAGVMETQYF. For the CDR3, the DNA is TGTGCCAGCAGCTTAGCCGGGGTAATGGAGACCCAGTACTTC.

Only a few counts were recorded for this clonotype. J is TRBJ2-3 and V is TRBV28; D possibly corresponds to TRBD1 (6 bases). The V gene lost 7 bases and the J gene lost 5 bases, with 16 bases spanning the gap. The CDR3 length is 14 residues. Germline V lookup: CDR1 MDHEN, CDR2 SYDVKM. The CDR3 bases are TGTGCCAGCATGAGGGCAGGGGCAAAAGATACGCAGTATTTT. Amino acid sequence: CASMRAGAKDTQYF. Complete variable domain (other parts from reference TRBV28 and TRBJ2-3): DVKVTQSSRYLVKRTGEKVFLECVQDMDHENMFWYRQDPGLGLRLIYFSYDVKMKEKGDIPEGYSVSREKKERFSLILESASTNQTSMYLCASMRAGAKDTQYFGPGTRLTVL.

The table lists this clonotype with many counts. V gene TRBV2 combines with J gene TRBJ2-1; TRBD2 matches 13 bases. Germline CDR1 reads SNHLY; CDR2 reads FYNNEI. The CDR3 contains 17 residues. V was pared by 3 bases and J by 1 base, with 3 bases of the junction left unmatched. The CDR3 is CASSEGTSGNSYNEQFF. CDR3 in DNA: TGTGCCAGCAGTGAGGGGACTAGCGGGAATTCCTACAATGAGCAGTTCTTC.

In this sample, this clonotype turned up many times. This CDR3 reads CASSPKGGPEFF. The CDR3 bases are TGTGCCAGCAGTCCGAAAGGGGGCCCAGAGTTCTTC. The J gene is TRBJ2-1, the V gene TRBV27, with 7 nucleotides matching TRBD1. CDR3 length: 12 amino acids. J gave up 14 bases and V 5 bases, and 9 bases lay outside the gene matches. Per the germline V gene, CDR1 is MNHEY and CDR2 is SMNVEV (reference sequence).

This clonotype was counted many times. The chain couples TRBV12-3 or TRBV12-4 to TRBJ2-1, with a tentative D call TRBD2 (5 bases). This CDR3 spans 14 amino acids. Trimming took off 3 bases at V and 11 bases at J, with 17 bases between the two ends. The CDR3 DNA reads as TGTGCCAGCAGTTTTTTTAATTCGGGAAGTCAGCAGTTCTTC. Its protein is CASSFFNSGSQQFF.

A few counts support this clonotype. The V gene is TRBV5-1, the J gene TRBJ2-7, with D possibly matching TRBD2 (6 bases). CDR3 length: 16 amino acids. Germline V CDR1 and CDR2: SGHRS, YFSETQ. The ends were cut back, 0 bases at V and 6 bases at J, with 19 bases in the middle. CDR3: CASSLVISGVMGEQYF. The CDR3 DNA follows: TGCGCCAGCAGCTTGGTCATATCGGGAGTAATGGGCGAGCAGTACTTC.

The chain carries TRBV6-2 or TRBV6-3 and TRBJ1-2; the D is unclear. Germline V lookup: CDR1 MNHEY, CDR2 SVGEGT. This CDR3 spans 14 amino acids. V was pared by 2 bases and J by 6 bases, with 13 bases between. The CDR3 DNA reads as TGTGCCAGCAGTTACCGTCGACCGGCAGATGGCTACACCTTC. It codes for CASSYRRPADGYTF.